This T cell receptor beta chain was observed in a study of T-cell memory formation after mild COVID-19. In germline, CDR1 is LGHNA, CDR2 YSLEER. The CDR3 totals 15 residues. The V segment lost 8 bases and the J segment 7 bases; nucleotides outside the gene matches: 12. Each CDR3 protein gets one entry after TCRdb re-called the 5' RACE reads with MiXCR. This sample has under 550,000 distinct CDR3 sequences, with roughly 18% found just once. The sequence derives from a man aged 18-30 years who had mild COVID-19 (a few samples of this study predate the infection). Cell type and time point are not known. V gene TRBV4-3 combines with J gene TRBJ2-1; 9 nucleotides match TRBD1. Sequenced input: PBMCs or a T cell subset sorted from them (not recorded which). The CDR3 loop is CASASGTGPGNEQFF. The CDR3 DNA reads TGCGCCAGCGCCTCCGGGACAGGGCCAGGGAATGAGCAGTTCTTC.